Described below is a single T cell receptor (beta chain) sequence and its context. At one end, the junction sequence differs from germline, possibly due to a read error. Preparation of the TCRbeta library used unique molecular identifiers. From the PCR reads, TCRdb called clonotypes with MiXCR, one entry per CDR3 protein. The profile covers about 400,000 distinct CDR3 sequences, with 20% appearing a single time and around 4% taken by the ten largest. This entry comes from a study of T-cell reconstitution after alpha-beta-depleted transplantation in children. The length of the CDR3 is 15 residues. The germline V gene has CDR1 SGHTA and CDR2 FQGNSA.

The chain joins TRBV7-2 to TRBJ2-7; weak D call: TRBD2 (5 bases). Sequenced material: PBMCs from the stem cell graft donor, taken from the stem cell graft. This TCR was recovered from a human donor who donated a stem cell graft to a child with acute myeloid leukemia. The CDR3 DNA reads TGTGCCAGCAGCCTAGCCTCCCGGCCATCCTACGAGCAGTACTTC. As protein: CASSLASRPSYEQYF.